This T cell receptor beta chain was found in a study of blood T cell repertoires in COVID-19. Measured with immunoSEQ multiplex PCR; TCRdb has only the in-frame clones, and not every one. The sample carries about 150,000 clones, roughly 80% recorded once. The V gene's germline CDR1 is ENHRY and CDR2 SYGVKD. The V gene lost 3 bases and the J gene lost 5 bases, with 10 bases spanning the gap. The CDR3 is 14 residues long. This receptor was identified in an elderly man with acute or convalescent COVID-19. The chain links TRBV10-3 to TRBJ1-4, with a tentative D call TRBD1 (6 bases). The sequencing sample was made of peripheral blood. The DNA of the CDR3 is TGTGCCATCAGTGAAAACAGGGAGAATGAAAAACTGTTTTTT. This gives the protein CAISENRENEKLFF.